A single sample is the source of the 15 T cell receptor beta chains below, sequenced in a study of T cells in Graves' hyperthyroidism and ophthalmopathy. From RNA transcripts, TCR beta CDR3 regions were amplified. The HTBI primer set served for first-round RT-PCR of the TCR CDR3. MiXCR was run by TCRdb on the multiplex PCR reads, yielding one entry per CDR3 protein. The table shows around 400,000 distinct CDR3 sequences, with roughly 15% occurring only once. The material sequenced was blood. The receptors derive from a woman aged 55-70 years with Graves' ophthalmopathy.

The chain carries TRBV4-1 and TRBJ2-3; D is possibly TRBD1 or TRBD2 (5 bases each). V shed 4 bases and J shed 0 bases, with 11 bases lying between them. Germline V lookup: CDR1 MGHRA, CDR2 YSYEKL. The CDR3 has 15 residues. This CDR3 is CASSRTWDSTDTQYF. The CDR3 DNA reads TGCGCCAGCAGCCGAACTTGGGACAGCACAGATACGCAGTATTTT.

This clonotype was seen repeatedly, ten times or more. The chain has TRBV24-1 and TRBJ2-3; 12 nucleotides match TRBD2. CDR1 is KGHDR and CDR2 is SFDVKD in the germline V gene. Trimming took 2 bases from V and 4 from J; bases not matched to a gene: 3. This CDR3 is built from 16 residues. For the CDR3, the DNA is TGTGCCACCAGTGATTGGACTAGCGGGGCACCAGATACGCAGTATTTT. The encoded protein is CATSDWTSGAPDTQYF.

Many counts were recorded for this clonotype. The V gene is TRBV7-2, the J gene TRBJ2-3; a weak D match, TRBD2 (6 bases). Between the trimmed V and J ends, which lost 0 bases and 9 bases, there was a span of 10 bases. This CDR3 is 13 amino acids long. Germline V gene data show CDR1 as SGHTA and CDR2 as FQGNSA. CDR3 nucleotide sequence: TGTGCCAGCAGCTTAGCGAGACTAGACACGCAGTATTTT. This sequence encodes CASSLARLDTQYF. Full variable domain (remainder filled in from reference TRBV7-2 and TRBJ2-3): GAGVSQSPSNKVTEKGKDVELRCDPISGHTALYWYRQSLGQGLEFLIYFQGNSAPDKSGLPSDRFSAERTGGSVSTLTIQRTQQEDSAVYLCASSLARLDTQYFGPGTRLTVL.

Note on this clonotype: Just one base apart from a much larger clone, this may be a read error. This chain joins TRBV12-3 or TRBV12-4 and TRBJ2-7; TRBD2 matches at 8 bases. The CDR3 spans 14 residues. CDR3 region: CAGSSGREASEQYF. The CDR3 bases are TGTGCCGGCAGTTCCGGGCGGGAGGCCTCCGAGCAGTACTTC.

CDR3 DNA: TGTGCCAGCAGTTTAATCCCCTCCCTGTTAATGAATACGCAGTATTTT. This codes for CASSLIPSLLMNTQYF. This rearrangement joins TRBV27 to TRBJ2-3; D is unresolved. V was cut by 2 bases and J by 7 bases, with 19 bases left in between. This CDR3 comprises 16 residues. CDR1 is MNHEY, CDR2 SMNVEV, per germline (reference sequence).

At least ten counts were recorded for this clonotype. The chain is built from TRBV9 and TRBJ2-2; 9 nucleotides agree with TRBD2. The CDR3 is made up of 15 amino acids. Unmatched junction bases numbered 6, after V lost 0 bases and J lost 9 bases. Germline V gives CDR1 SGDLS, CDR2 YYNGEE. CDR3 in DNA: TGTGCCAGCAGCGTAGTCCCTAGCGGGGTGTGGGAGCTGTTTTTT. Its translation is CASSVVPSGVWELFF.

This clonotype turned up a few times. V and J are TRBV5-6 and TRBJ2-7; TRBD1 agrees at 7 bases. The CDR3 runs to 17 residues. Germline CDR1 reads SGHDT; CDR2 reads YYEEEE. The V gene end was trimmed by 5 bases and the J gene end by 7 bases; junction bases not matched to a gene: 21. CDR3 sequence (DNA): TGTGCCAGCAGTTTATACCGGACAGGTTTAAGGGCTAGTGAGCAGTACTTC. It specifies CASSLYRTGLRASEQYF.

This clonotype was seen ten or more times. This chain links TRBV7-3 with TRBJ2-3; 7 positions agree with TRBD1. V trimming: 5 bases; J trimming: 2 bases; junction bases outside the gene matches: 10. The CDR3 is made up of 16 amino acids. CDR1 is SGHTA, CDR2 FQGTGA, per germline. The CDR3: CASSAGDSRITDTQYF. The DNA for the CDR3 is TGTGCCAGCAGCGCTGGGGACAGCAGGATCACAGATACGCAGTATTTT.

This clonotype was counted ten times or more. The chain carries TRBV15 and TRBJ1-6; a possible D gene is TRBD1 (6 bases). Germline CDR1 is LNHNV and CDR2 is YYDKDF (reference sequence). Trimming removed 5 bases from V and 8 bases from J, with 16 bases in between. This CDR3 spans 15 amino acids. As DNA, the CDR3 is TGTGCCACCAGCGTAAAGCAGGGGCGAGATTCACCCCTCCACTTT. Translation gives CATSVKQGRDSPLHF.

This clonotype came up a few times. The genes are TRBV7-3 and TRBJ2-1; 14 bases are shared with TRBD2. Germline V lookup: CDR1 SGHTA, CDR2 FQGTGA. CDR3 length: 20 amino acids. Losses at the gene ends were 5 bases for V and 10 bases for J; bases not matched to a gene: 22. Here the CDR3 reads CASSPLTGLTSGRARREQFF. For the CDR3, the DNA is TGTGCCAGCAGCCCCCTGACAGGGTTGACTAGCGGGAGGGCTCGTAGAGAGCAGTTCTTC.

This chain uses TRBV20-1 with TRBJ2-3; no definite D call. CDR1 and CDR2 from the germline V gene are DFQATT and SNEGSKA (reference sequence). The germline V and J ends were trimmed by 6 bases and 2 bases, with 18 bases remaining between them. The CDR3 is 15 residues long. CDR3 residues: CSAPGSRSLTDTQYF. CDR3 sequence (DNA): TGCAGTGCACCCGGGTCCCGCTCTCTCACAGATACGCAGTATTTT.

This clonotype has just one count. The V call is TRBV19, the J call TRBJ1-1; 9 bases align to TRBD1. J was trimmed by 1 base and V by 4 bases; bases with no gene match: 4. The CDR3 length is 15 residues. Germline CDR1 is LNHDA and CDR2 is SQIVND (reference sequence). The CDR3 sequence: CASSNPGQGNTEAFF. The DNA of the CDR3 is TGTGCCAGTAGTAACCCGGGACAGGGGAACACTGAAGCTTTCTTT.

J is TRBJ2-3 and V is TRBV7-9, with 11 bases that match TRBD2. The CDR3 contains 16 residues. V gave up 8 bases and J gave up 7 bases; unmatched junction bases: 14. The V gene's germline CDR1 is SEHNR and CDR2 FQNEAQ (reference sequence). CDR3 nucleotide sequence: TGTGCCAGCGTCCCACGGACTAGCGGGCCCGGGCATACGCAGTATTTT. This codes for CASVPRTSGPGHTQYF.

This clonotype has a count of ten or more. This chain connects TRBV12-3 or TRBV12-4 to TRBJ2-1, with D hard to call. V lost 6 bases and J lost 8, with 8 bases in between. CDR3 length: 11 residues. CDR3 protein: CASSPRDEQFF. In nucleotides, the CDR3 is TGTGCCAGCAGCCCCCGCGATGAGCAGTTCTTC.

This clonotype was observed many times. The chain recombines TRBV11-2 with TRBJ2-1; a possible D gene is TRBD2 (6 bases). The CDR3 covers 16 residues. V was trimmed by 5 bases and J by 4 bases, leaving 18 bases between them. Germline-derived CDR1 and CDR2 are SGHAT and FQNNGV. CDR3 DNA sequence: TGTGCCAGCAGCAAAGTAGGGACTTCAGGGTACAATGAGCAGTTCTTC. Translating it yields CASSKVGTSGYNEQFF.